This T cell receptor (beta chain) stems from a study of cytotoxic CD8 clonotypes in ibrutinib-treated CLL. Trimming at V came to 5 bases and at J to 4 bases, leaving 13 bases not matched to a gene. Germline V lookup: CDR1 MDHEN, CDR2 SYDVKM. This CDR3 spans 16 amino acids. Clones were sequenced by immunoSEQ multiplex PCR, and TCRdb holds only the in-frame ones, with some missing. The sample lists about 92,000 clones; about 74% were seen once. The chain joins TRBV28 to TRBJ2-5, with TRBD1 matching over 7 bases. The sequence was obtained from a human donor with chronic lymphocytic leukemia. The starting material was PBMCs, obtained after 24 months of ibrutinib treatment. The CDR3 region is CASSTHRGPQGETQYF. CDR3 DNA: TGTGCCAGCAGTACACACAGGGGACCCCAAGGAGAGACCCAGTACTTC.